One and the same sample provided the 22 T cell receptor beta chains below, sequenced in a study of blood T cell repertoires in COVID-19. Only in-frame clones appear in the TCRdb table, and some are missing; sequencing was by immunoSEQ multiplex PCR. The sample has nearly 350,000 clones, 75% to 90% seen once. Source material: peripheral blood. These receptors originate from a woman aged 45 to 65 with COVID-19, enrolled during active disease.

This sequence joins TRBV7-2 and TRBJ2-2; 8 bases agree with TRBD2. The CDR3 contains 16 residues. With V trimmed by 1 base and J by 3 bases, 4 bases remained unmatched. Germline V gives CDR1 SGHTA, CDR2 FQGNSA. CDR3 residues: CASSLDGTRYTGELFF. In DNA, the CDR3 is TGTGCCAGCAGCTTAGATGGGACTAGGTACACCGGGGAGCTGTTTTTT. Full variable domain (outside the CDR3, taken from reference TRBV7-2 and TRBJ2-2): GAGVSQSPSNKVTEKGKDVELRCDPISGHTALYWYRQSLGQGLEFLIYFQGNSAPDKSGLPSDRFSAERTGGSVSTLTIQRTQQEDSAVYLCASSLDGTRYTGELFFGEGSRLTVL.

This sequence joins TRBV30 and TRBJ2-1; no reliable D call. The CDR3 runs to 15 residues. Trimming stripped 5 bases from V and 0 bases from J, with 14 bases between. Germline CDR1 and CDR2: GTSNPN and SVGIG (reference sequence). This CDR3 is CAWDATRSSYNEQFF. In DNA, the CDR3 is TGTGCCTGGGACGCTACTCGGAGCTCCTACAATGAGCAGTTCTTC.

The chain joins TRBV5-4 to TRBJ2-1; a possible D gene is TRBD1 (6 bases). With 0 bases removed from V and 1 base from J, the gap between germline ends came to 11 bases. Looked up from germline, CDR1 is SGHNT and CDR2 is YYREEE (reference sequence). The CDR3 sequence is 16 residues long. CDR3 in DNA: TGTGCCAGCAGCTTGGTTCCAGGACAGTCCTACAATGAGCAGTTCTTC. This gives the protein CASSLVPGQSYNEQFF.

The chain combines TRBV7-2 with TRBJ2-5; TRBD2 agrees at 11 bases. This CDR3 has 16 residues. Germline V gene sequence: CDR1 SGHTA, CDR2 FQGNSA. V gave up 1 base and J gave up 5 bases; unmatched junction bases: 6. The CDR3 spells CASSLGLPSGRETQYF. CDR3 coding DNA: TGTGCCAGCAGCTTAGGTCTCCCTAGCGGGAGGGAGACCCAGTACTTC.

V is TRBV24-1 and J is TRBJ2-4; 9 bases map to TRBD1. V lost 8 bases, J lost 2 bases, and 6 bases stayed unmatched. This CDR3 is 15 amino acids long. Per germline, CDR1 KGHDR and CDR2 SFDVKD. CDR3 DNA sequence: TGTGCCACCATCTGGACAGGGGAACCCAAAAACATTCAGTACTTC. Its translation is CATIWTGEPKNIQYF.

The chain links TRBV4-3 to TRBJ1-2, with 9 bases matching TRBD1. CDR1 LGHNA and CDR2 YSLEER come from the germline V gene. V shed 4 bases, J shed 0 bases, and the junction held 6 bases outside the gene matches. The CDR3 is 16 amino acids. The CDR3 DNA is TGCGCCAGCAGCCGAGGGACAGGGACCCCTAACTATGGCTACACCTTC. Translating it yields CASSRGTGTPNYGYTF.

The chain recombines TRBV7-8 with TRBJ1-1; D is possibly TRBD1 (5 bases). Germline V lookup: CDR1 SGHVS, CDR2 FQNEAQ. The CDR3 contains 14 residues. The ends were cut back, 2 bases at V and 4 bases at J, with 11 bases in the middle. Here the CDR3 DNA reads TGTGCCAGCAGCTTACTCCCTGGGGCCACTGAAGCTTTCTTT. Translated: CASSLLPGATEAFF.

The rearrangement links TRBV11-2 to TRBJ2-7; 8 bases map to TRBD2. Germline V CDR1 and CDR2: SGHAT, FQNNGV. The CDR3 is made up of 16 amino acids. Trimming cost V 6 bases and J 5 bases; bases outside gene matches: 15. The CDR3 nucleotides are TGTGCCAGCAGTTCACTTCGAGCGGGAGATCCGCACGAGCAGTACTTC. Protein product: CASSSLRAGDPHEQYF.

V is TRBV6-6 and J is TRBJ1-2, with D possibly being TRBD1 (5 bases). CDR3 length: 17 residues. V was clipped by 5 bases and J by 5 bases, with 24 bases between them. Germline V gene lookup returns CDR1 MNHNY and CDR2 SVGAGI (reference sequence). The CDR3, as DNA: TGTGCCAGCAGTCCACAAGTAGACATTAGGGGCCGTTATGGCTACACCTTC. Its protein is CASSPQVDIRGRYGYTF.

The V gene is TRBV30, the J gene TRBJ2-1; a weak D match, TRBD2 (6 bases). CDR3 length: 15 amino acids. The germline V gene encodes CDR1 GTSNPN and CDR2 SVGIG (reference sequence). V was cut by 2 bases and J by 2 bases, with 13 bases left in between. CDR3 amino acids: CAWSSLSGAYNEQFF. CDR3 DNA: TGTGCCTGGAGTTCCCTTAGCGGTGCCTACAATGAGCAGTTCTTC.

CDR3 sequence (DNA): TGCGCCAGCAGCTTCCTAGCGGGAAACACCGGGGAGCTGTTTTTT. It encodes CASSFLAGNTGELFF. V is TRBV5-1 and J is TRBJ2-2; 9 bases are shared with TRBD2. V lost 2 bases, J lost 2 bases, and 1 base stayed unmatched. This CDR3 contains 15 residues. CDR1 and CDR2 from the germline V gene are SGHRS and YFSETQ.

This clone was counted a few times. This chain uses TRBV2 with TRBJ2-7, with TRBD1 as a possible D gene (5 bases). There are 11 residues in the CDR3. V was pared by 7 bases and J by 6 bases, with 10 bases between. Germline loops: CDR1 SNHLY, CDR2 FYNNEI. CDR3 sequence: CASKDIIEQYF. CDR3 in DNA: TGTGCCAGCAAGGACATTATCGAGCAGTACTTC.

The chain links TRBV13 to TRBJ2-7; TRBD2 matches 9 bases. The CDR3 is made up of 16 amino acids. Germline CDR1 reads PRHDT; CDR2 reads FYEKMQ (reference sequence). V lost 4 bases, J lost 0 bases, and 7 bases stayed unmatched. The DNA of the CDR3 is TGTGCCAGCAGCTCACCCTCGCGGGGGGGCTCCTACGAGCAGTACTTC. Its translation: CASSSPSRGGSYEQYF. Full variable domain (remainder filled in from reference TRBV13 and TRBJ2-7): AAGVIQSPRHLIKEKRETATLKCYPIPRHDTVYWYQQGPGQDPQFLISFYEKMQSDKGSIPDRFSAQQFSDYHSELNMSSLELGDSALYFCASSSPSRGGSYEQYFGPGTRLTVT.

This clone was counted only a few times. V usage is TRBV4-1 and J usage is TRBJ2-6; 10 positions match TRBD1. The CDR3 contains 18 residues. Per germline, CDR1 MGHRA and CDR2 YSYEKL. V shed 1 base and J 2 bases; nucleotides not matched to a gene: 5. The CDR3 is CASSQVVGQGAGANVLTF. DNA for the CDR3: TGCGCCAGCAGCCAAGTGGTTGGACAGGGGGCTGGGGCCAACGTCCTGACTTTC.

The rearrangement links TRBV6-5 to TRBJ2-7, with a weak D call TRBD2 (5 bases). The CDR3 has 14 residues. Trimming removed 2 bases at V and 3 bases at J, with 11 bases between. Looked up from germline, CDR1 is MNHEY and CDR2 is SVGAGI. DNA for the CDR3: TGTGCCAGCAGTTACGGGTCACTAGTCTACGAGCAGTACTTC. This gives the protein CASSYGSLVYEQYF.

V gene TRBV5-6 combines with J gene TRBJ2-1; 7 bases are a match to TRBD1. CDR3 length: 15 amino acids. Losses at the gene ends were 4 bases for V and 7 bases for J; bases not matched to a gene: 11. CDR1 and CDR2 (germline): SGHDT, YYEEEE. The CDR3: CASSLGQVSSNEQFF. The CDR3 DNA follows: TGTGCCAGCAGCCTAGGACAGGTTAGTTCGAATGAGCAGTTCTTC.

The V and J genes are TRBV18 and TRBJ1-4, with 7 nucleotides matching TRBD1. V trimming: 3 bases; J trimming: 0 bases; junction bases outside the gene matches: 13. CDR1 is KGHSH, CDR2 LQKENI, per germline. The CDR3 is 19 amino acids. CDR3 protein: CASSPLGTELGATNEKLFF. Here the CDR3 DNA reads TGTGCCAGCTCACCGCTCGGGACAGAGCTTGGAGCAACTAATGAAAAACTGTTTTTT.

J is TRBJ2-1 and V is TRBV5-4; 15 nucleotides line up with TRBD2. The CDR3 spans 17 residues. Germline CDR1 is SGHNT and CDR2 is YYREEE (reference sequence). V lost 5 bases to trimming and J lost 8 bases; unmatched junction nucleotides: 11. The CDR3 region has the DNA TGTGCCAGCAGTGGACTAGCGGGAGGGCCCGATTACTATGAGCAGTTCTTC. It encodes CASSGLAGGPDYYEQFF.

The J gene is TRBJ1-2, the V gene TRBV30; D is possibly TRBD1 (5 bases). From germline, CDR1 is GTSNPN and CDR2 SVGIG (reference sequence). The CDR3 extends over 15 amino acids. Trimming cost V 2 bases and J 6 bases, with 19 bases left between them. This chain's CDR3 is CAWSPSVSGFDGYTF. CDR3 coding DNA: TGTGCCTGGAGTCCAAGCGTATCAGGGTTTGATGGCTACACCTTC. The full variable domain, completed using reference TRBV30 and TRBJ1-2, is SQTIHQWPATLVQPVGSPLSLECTVEGTSNPNLYWYRQAAGRGLQLLFYSVGIGQISSEVPQNLSASRPQDRQFILSSKKLLLSDSGFYLCAWSPSVSGFDGYTFGSGTRLTVV.

The J gene is TRBJ1-3, the V gene TRBV30, with D possibly TRBD1 on 6 matching bases. The germline V gene has CDR1 GTSNPN and CDR2 SVGIG (reference sequence). Trimming left V 1 base short and J 0 bases short, with 13 bases between. This CDR3 spans 16 amino acids. The CDR3 reads CAWSGWTVNSGNTIYF. CDR3 nucleotides: TGTGCCTGGAGTGGGTGGACAGTGAACTCTGGAAACACCATATATTTT.

The CDR3 DNA reads TGTGCCTGTGCGACCGGGACTTTACCCTACGAGCAGTACTTC. This gives the protein CACATGTLPYEQYF. The chain links TRBV30 to TRBJ2-7; maybe TRBD2 (6 bases). The CDR3 consists of 14 residues. Germline V CDR1 and CDR2: GTSNPN, SVGIG (reference sequence). V gave up 6 bases and J gave up 2 bases, with 17 bases separating them. Full variable domain (outside the CDR3, taken from reference TRBV30 and TRBJ2-7): SQTIHQWPATLVQPVGSPLSLECTVEGTSNPNLYWYRQAAGRGLQLLFYSVGIGQISSEVPQNLSASRPQDRQFILSSKKLLLSDSGFYLCACATGTLPYEQYFGPGTRLTVT.

CDR3 in amino acids: CASSQTTGRVIPAFF. The DNA of the CDR3 is TGTGCCAGCTCACAAACGACAGGGCGAGTAATCCCAGCTTTCTTT. This sequence joins TRBV18 and TRBJ1-1, with 7 bases aligning to TRBD1. CDR3 length: 15 residues. V was clipped by 4 bases and J by 10 bases; unmatched bases: 15. CDR1 is KGHSH and CDR2 is LQKENI in the germline V gene.